The TCR beta chain under discussion was sequenced for a study of T cells in Graves' hyperthyroidism and ophthalmopathy. Study-wide points: Ophthalmopathy was told apart from stable hyperthyroidism by a 13 V-J model. Most thyroid clonotypes expanded above 0.001 were also detected in blood.

Patients with uncontrolled infections, other autoimmune diseases, pregnancy or lactation were excluded. Diagnostic decisions used clinical symptoms, serum thyroxine and TRAb, thyroid ultrasound and orbital computed tomography. What was amplified from RNA transcripts were TCR beta CDR3 regions. First-round RT-PCR with HTBI primers amplified the TCR CDR3 region. TCRdb re-derived calls from the multiplex PCR reads in MiXCR, one entry per CDR3 protein. The sample has approximately 640,000 distinct CDR3 sequences; 45% are singletons. This clonotype was counted between two and nine times. Its cognate antigen is unknown. Unmatched junction bases numbered 3, after V lost 7 bases and J lost 0 bases. Per the germline V gene, CDR1 is SEHNR and CDR2 is FQNEAQ (reference sequence). This CDR3 spans 13 amino acids.

Specimen: peripheral blood or thyroid tissue (not recorded which). The chain recombines TRBV7-9 with TRBJ2-7; 7 bases align to TRBD2. The TCR originated in an adult man with Graves' disease, either hyperthyroidism or ophthalmopathy (not recorded which). DNA for the CDR3: TGTGCCAGCAAGGCGGGGGACTCCTACGAGCAGTACTTC. Translation gives CASKAGDSYEQYF.